This T cell receptor beta chain was recovered during a study of CD8 T cells in Susac syndrome. Study findings and constraints: The authors found no clonal expansion in Susac syndrome CD4+ T cell repertoires.

Random hexamers served to reverse transcribe roughly 0.5 to 1 ug RNA. The CDR3 of TCR beta was amplified by immunoSEQ multiplex PCR across 54 Vbeta and 13 Jbeta. Each CDR3 protein is one row after TCRdb ran MiXCR on the immunoSEQ multiplex PCR reads. Among some 200,000 distinct CDR3 sequences listed, about 94% were seen once. In germline, CDR1 is SEHNR, CDR2 FQNEAQ (reference sequence). The CDR3 is made up of 13 amino acids. J lost 7 bases, V lost 4 bases, and 5 bases had no gene match. Concerning this clonotype: Antigen specificity is unknown.

V is TRBV7-9 and J is TRBJ1-1, with 8 positions matching TRBD1. The sample consisted of CD4+ T cells from PBMCs. This receptor was obtained from a human donor with Susac syndrome. CDR3 nucleotides: TGTGCCAGCAGCTCCGGGACAGGTTTTGAAGCTTTCTTT. This sequence encodes CASSSGTGFEAFF.